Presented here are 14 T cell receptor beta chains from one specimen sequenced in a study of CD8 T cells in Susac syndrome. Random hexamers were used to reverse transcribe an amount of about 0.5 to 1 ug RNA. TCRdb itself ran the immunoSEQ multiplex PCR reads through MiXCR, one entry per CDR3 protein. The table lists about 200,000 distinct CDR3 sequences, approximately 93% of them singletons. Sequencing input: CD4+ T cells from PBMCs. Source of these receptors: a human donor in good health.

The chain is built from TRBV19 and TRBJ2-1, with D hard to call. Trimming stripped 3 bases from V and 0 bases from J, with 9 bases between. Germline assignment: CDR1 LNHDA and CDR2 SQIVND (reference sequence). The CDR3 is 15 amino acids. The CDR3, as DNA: TGTGCCAGTAGTATTTACTCGAGCTCCTACAATGAGCAGTTCTTC. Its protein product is CASSIYSSSYNEQFF.

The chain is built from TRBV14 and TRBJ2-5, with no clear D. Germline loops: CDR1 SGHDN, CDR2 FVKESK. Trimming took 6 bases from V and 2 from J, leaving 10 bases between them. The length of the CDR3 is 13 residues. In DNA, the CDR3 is TGTGCCAGCAGAGGGCAGGATCAAGAGACCCAGTACTTC. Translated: CASRGQDQETQYF.

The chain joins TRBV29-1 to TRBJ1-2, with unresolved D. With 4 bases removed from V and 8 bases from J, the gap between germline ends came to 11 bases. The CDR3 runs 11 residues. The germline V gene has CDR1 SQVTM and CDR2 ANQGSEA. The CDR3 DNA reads TGCAGCGTTGGGGGAGGTTTGGGCTACACCTTC. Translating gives CSVGGGLGYTF.

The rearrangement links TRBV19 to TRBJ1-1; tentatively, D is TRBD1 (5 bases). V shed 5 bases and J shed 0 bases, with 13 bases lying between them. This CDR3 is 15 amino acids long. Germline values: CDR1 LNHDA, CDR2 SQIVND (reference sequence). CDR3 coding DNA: TGTGCCAGTAGTCTCTACAGGAGCATGAACACTGAAGCTTTCTTT. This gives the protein CASSLYRSMNTEAFF.

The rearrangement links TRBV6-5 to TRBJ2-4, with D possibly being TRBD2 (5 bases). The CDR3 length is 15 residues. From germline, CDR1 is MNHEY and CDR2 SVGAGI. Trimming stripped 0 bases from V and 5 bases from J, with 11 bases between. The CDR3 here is CASSYSRAGENIQYF. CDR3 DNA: TGTGCCAGCAGTTACTCCCGCGCCGGGGAAAACATTCAGTACTTC.

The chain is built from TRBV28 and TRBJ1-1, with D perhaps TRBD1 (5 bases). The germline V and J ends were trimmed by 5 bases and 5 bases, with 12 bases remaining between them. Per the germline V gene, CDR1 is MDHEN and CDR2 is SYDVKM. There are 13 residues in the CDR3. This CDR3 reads CASSPLRGTEAFF. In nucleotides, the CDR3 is TGTGCCAGCAGTCCCCTCCGGGGGACTGAAGCTTTCTTT.

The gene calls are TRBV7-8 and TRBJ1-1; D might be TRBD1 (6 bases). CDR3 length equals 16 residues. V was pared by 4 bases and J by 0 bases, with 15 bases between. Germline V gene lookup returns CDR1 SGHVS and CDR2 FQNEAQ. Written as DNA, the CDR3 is TGTGCCAGCAGCTCCAGCCTTGGACAGTTGAACACTGAAGCTTTCTTT. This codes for CASSSSLGQLNTEAFF.

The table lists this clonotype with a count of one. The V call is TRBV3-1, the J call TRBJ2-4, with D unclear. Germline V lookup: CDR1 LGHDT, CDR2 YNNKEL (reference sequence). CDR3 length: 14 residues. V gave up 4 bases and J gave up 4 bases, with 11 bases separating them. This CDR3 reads CASSPDTGKNIQYF. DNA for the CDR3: TGTGCCAGCAGCCCTGATACCGGTAAAAACATTCAGTACTTC.

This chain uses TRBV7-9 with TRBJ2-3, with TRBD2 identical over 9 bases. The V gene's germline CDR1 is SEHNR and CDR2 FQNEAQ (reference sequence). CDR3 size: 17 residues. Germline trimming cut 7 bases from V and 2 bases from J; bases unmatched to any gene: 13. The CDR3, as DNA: TGTGCCAGCACCGATCCCGTAGCGGGGGCTAACACAGATACGCAGTATTTT. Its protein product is CASTDPVAGANTDTQYF.

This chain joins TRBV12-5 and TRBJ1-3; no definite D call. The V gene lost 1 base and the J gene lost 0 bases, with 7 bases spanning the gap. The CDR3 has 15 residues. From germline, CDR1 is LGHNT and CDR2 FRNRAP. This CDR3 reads CASGLGESSGNTIYF. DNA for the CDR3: TGTGCTAGTGGTTTGGGCGAGAGCTCTGGAAACACCATATATTTT.

This CDR3 is CASSSTGLPETQYF. The DNA of the CDR3 is TGCGCCAGCAGCTCTACAGGGCTTCCAGAGACCCAGTACTTC. The rearrangement uses TRBV5-1 and TRBJ2-5, with D perhaps matching TRBD1 (6 bases). Trimming stripped 3 bases from V and 4 bases from J, with 13 bases between. This CDR3 is 14 amino acids long. Germline V gene sequence: CDR1 SGHRS, CDR2 YFSETQ.

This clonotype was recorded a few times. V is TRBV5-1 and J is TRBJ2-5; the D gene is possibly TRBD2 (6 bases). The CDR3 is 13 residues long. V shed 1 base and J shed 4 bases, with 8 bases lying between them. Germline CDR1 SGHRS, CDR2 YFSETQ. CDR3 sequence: CASSLLGGETQYF. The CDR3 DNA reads TGCGCCAGCAGCTTGTTGGGGGGAGAGACCCAGTACTTC.

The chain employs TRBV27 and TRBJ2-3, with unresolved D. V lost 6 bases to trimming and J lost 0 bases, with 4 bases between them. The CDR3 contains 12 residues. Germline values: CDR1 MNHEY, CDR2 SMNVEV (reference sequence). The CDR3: CASRISTDTQYF. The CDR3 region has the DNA TGTGCCAGCAGGATTAGCACAGATACGCAGTATTTT.

The CDR3 loop is CASSQDLQGEQFF. The CDR3 nucleotides are TGTGCCAGCAGCCAAGATCTACAGGGTGAGCAGTTCTTC. V usage is TRBV3-1 and J usage is TRBJ2-1; TRBD1 is a possible D gene (6 bases). CDR1 and CDR2 (germline): LGHDT, YNNKEL (reference sequence). V lost 0 bases and J lost 9, with 9 bases in between. CDR3 length: 13 amino acids.